This T cell receptor (beta chain) was observed in a study of T cells in Graves' hyperthyroidism and ophthalmopathy (dated by TCRdb to about 2019). The study in broad terms: Peripheral blood samples were taken at the time of initial diagnosis, prior to any treatment. A discovery cohort of about 96 patients, 43 with Graves' ophthalmopathy and approximately 55 with stable Graves' hyperthyroidism, was used to find distinguishing TCR V-J signatures. Prospective prediction of ophthalmopathy was tested in an independent validation cohort of approximately 19 hyperthyroidism patients and around 16 patients who later progressed to ophthalmopathy. The approximately 90 discovery patients were randomly split 7:3 into training and test sets. The study also compared thyroid tissue and blood T-cell repertoires from roughly 6 Graves' hyperthyroidism patients. After blood sampling, hyperthyroidism patients were treated with methimazole at a starting dose of 30 mg daily, and ophthalmopathy patients were treated with high-dose intravenous methylprednisolone. The paper describes TCR Vbeta CDR3 sequencing of 120 to 150 peripheral blood samples, made up of under 50 ophthalmopathy patients, approximately 76 hyperthyroidism patients and 17 progressor patients. The full study reports these points: A model built on a 13 V-J signature distinguished ophthalmopathy from stable hyperthyroidism, reaching approximately 89% sensitivity and about 81% specificity in cross-validation and 80%/75% in testing. Most expanded thyroid clonotypes (frequency above 0.001) were also found in blood, which suggests that blood repertoires may mirror thyroid immune responses. No statistical method was used to set the sample size in advance, and investigators knew the group allocation. In validation, progression to ophthalmopathy was predicted by the model with 70.59% sensitivity and roughly 72% specificity, a median of about 6.4 months before onset.

This clonotype came up many times. This clone's antigen is unknown. Base qualities are not provided; no much larger clone lies one nucleotide away. The TCR beta CDR3 regions were amplified from the RNA transcripts. A first-round RT-PCR of the TCR CDR3 used the HTBI primer set with the Qiagen OneStep RT-PCR kit. Libraries were constructed in a second round of multiplex PCR, after which size selection and purification were performed. Sequencing of the libraries was done on an Illumina HiSeq2000 using paired-end 100 bp reads. The published analysis was carried out like this. SOAPnuke was used to process the raw data, with reads discarded if the reads contained adapters or uncalled bases, had a mean Phred below 15, or lacked an exact constant-primer or identifier match. High-quality paired reads were merged using COPE v1.2.5, and each unique nucleotide sequence was defined as a clonotype. MiTCR v1.1 was used to align clonotypes to the IMGT TRBV, TRBD and TRBJ reference segments. The analysis was restricted to V-J combinations with a frequency above 0.0001, which together covered roughly 99% of the repertoires. The TCS score was defined as F50 (clonal expansion) divided by E x V (chaos), with BLOSUM62-based TCRdist calculated between CDR3 peptides within each V-J. Welch's t-statistics and random forest reduced roughly 500 V-J features to about 13, which were used in a naive Bayes classifier (R e1071). TCRdb redid the processing of the public reads, applying fastp at Q25 and MiXCR, and retained in-frame beta chains. Rows are unified per CDR3 protein, each entry keeping the most common DNA and genes. What appears here as the V and J calls and clone size reflects TCRdb's work, not the paper's. Here the sample has a few hundred thousand distinct CDR3 sequences; roughly 20% occur a single time. Less than 45% of the sample is held by the ten biggest clonotypes.

Inclusive of the bounding cysteine and phenylalanine, the CDR3 is 15 residues long. Only the CDR3 part of the read is kept: 45 bases, read in frame from the first base. Relative to germline, V is missing 4 bases and J is missing 0 bases, with 5 bases of the junction outside any gene match. The germline V gene sets CDR1 to SGHDT and CDR2 to YYEEEE. Ophthalmopathy patients had moderately to severely active disease, Clinical Activity Score of at least 3, NOSPECS grade of at least 4, and duration under 3 months. The study excluded patients with uncontrolled infections, other autoimmune diseases, pregnancy or lactation. Diagnoses relied on clinical symptoms, serum thyroxine and TRAb, thyroid ultrasound and orbital computed tomography. PBMCs were separated from around 9.1 ml of fresh peripheral blood using Ficoll-Paque density gradient centrifugation. Total RNA was extracted using Trizol reagent, and RNA quality was assessed on an Agilent 2100 Bioanalyzer.

Sequenced material: blood. The receptor was isolated from a man aged 18 to 30 with Graves' ophthalmopathy. Recombination linked TRBV5-6 to TRBJ2-3; 7 junctional bases match TRBD1. The CDR3 here reads CASSRGQASTDTQYF. The nucleotide sequence reads as follows: TGTGCCAGCAGCCGCGGACAGGCTAGCACAGATACGCAGTATTTT.